The source of this T cell receptor (beta chain) is a study of CD8 T cells in ankylosing spondylitis. Study results and caveats: Ankylosing spondylitis blood seemed to carry a telltale TCR beta motif made of under ten highly homologous variants.

This clonotype was counted at least ten times. The antigen remains unidentified. This CDR3 spans 15 amino acids. Germline lookup yields CDR1 ENHRY and CDR2 SYGVKD. The germline V and J ends were trimmed by 6 bases and 6 bases, with 21 bases remaining between them. It was by quantitative 5'-RACE with molecular barcodes that TCR beta libraries were made. TCRdb re-derived calls from the 5' RACE reads in MiXCR, one entry per CDR3 protein. The table shows about 330,000 distinct CDR3 sequences, with less than 9.5% occurring only once. The chain has TRBV10-3 and TRBJ2-7; the D call may be TRBD1 or TRBD2 (5 bases each). The TCR sequence derives from a male donor with ankylosing spondylitis. Sequenced: blood, either unsorted or a sorted T cell fraction (not recorded which). The CDR3 region has the DNA TGTGCCATCAGACCTGTCCGGGACGGAGGAGGCGAGCAGTACTTC. It translates to CAIRPVRDGGGEQYF.